A selection of T cell receptor beta chains follows, all from one sample in a study of blood T cell repertoires in COVID-19. The repertoire was sequenced with immunoSEQ multiplex PCR; TCRdb's copy has only in-frame clones and lacks some. The sample lists roughly 69,000 clones; 88% were seen once. Sequencing used peripheral blood. The receptors here all came from a human donor in a cohort sampled during active COVID-19. Each CDR3 is given with its conserved first and last residue. D genes are given only for firm matches. Clone size is given for some rows only: seen once, a few or many times, or a class if the clone is expanded.

CDR3nt	CDR3aa	v_gene	j_gene	abundance	d_gene
TGTGCCAGCAGCTTGGCCGGGGGACTAGCGTCCTACGAGCAGTACTTC	CASSLAGGLASYEQYF	TRBV5-4	TRBJ2-7	-	TRBD2
TGTGCCAGCAGCACCAAAGCGGTATCGAACACCGGGGAGCTGTTTTTT	CASSTKAVSNTGELFF	TRBV5-5	TRBJ2-2	-	-
TGCAGCGTGGGGGGAGCGGGCACAGATACGCAGTATTTT	CSVGGAGTDTQYF	TRBV29-1	TRBJ2-3	-	-
TGTGCCAGCAGCAGAACAGGGACCTCTAATGAAAAACTGTTTTTT	CASSRTGTSNEKLFF	TRBV2	TRBJ1-4	-	-
TGTGCCAGCAGCTCCCGGGACGGACAGTTTTACGATACGCAGTATTTT	CASSSRDGQFYDTQYF	TRBV5-4	TRBJ2-3	-	-
TGTGCCAGCAGCTTGGCAGGGTCTTTCTCCTACAATGAGCAGTTCTTC	CASSLAGSFSYNEQFF	TRBV5-6	TRBJ2-1	-	-
TGTGCCAGCAGACTGGACACAGCGAACACTGAAGCTTTCTTT	CASRLDTANTEAFF	TRBV5-4	TRBJ1-1	-	-
TGTGCCAGCAGTTTTACAGGGGGAAAAACTGAAGCTTTCTTT	CASSFTGGKTEAFF	TRBV6-2/TRBV6-3	TRBJ1-1	-	TRBD1
TGTGCCAGCAGCAAAGAGATTATCGGGGAGGTCCTATACAATGAGCAGTTCTTC	CASSKEIIGEVLYNEQFF	TRBV21-1	TRBJ2-1	-	-
TGTGCCAGCAGCTTAACAGGGGGAGGGTCTAGCAATCAGCCCCAGCATTTT	CASSLTGGGSSNQPQHF	TRBV7-2	TRBJ1-5	-	TRBD1
TGTGCCAGCAGCAAAGTGACTGAGAGCTCCTACGAGCAGTACTTC	CASSKVTESSYEQYF	TRBV21-1	TRBJ2-7	-	-
TGTGCCAGCAGCTTAGGAAGCGGGGGGAGTCAAGAGACCCAGTACTTC	CASSLGSGGSQETQYF	TRBV7-8	TRBJ2-5	-	TRBD2
TGTGCAAGTCGCTTAGCGGAGGGGTGCTATGGCTACACCTTC	CASRLAEGCYGYTF	TRBV12-2	TRBJ1-2	-	-
TGCAGCGGCCGAGGGGGAAGCGGGAGGTTCTCCTACAATGAGCAGTTCTTC	CSGRGGSGRFSYNEQFF	TRBV29-1	TRBJ2-1	-	TRBD2
TGCGCCAGCAGCCAAGATACAGGCTCCTACGAGCAGTACTTC	CASSQDTGSYEQYF	TRBV4-3	TRBJ2-7	-	-
TGTGCCAGCAGCCAATCTGACAGGGGGCACGACGAGCAGTACTTC	CASSQSDRGHDEQYF	TRBV3-1/TRBV3-2	TRBJ2-7	-	TRBD1
TGTGCCAGCAGTTTGGGACTAGCGGGAGCAGGAAATGAGCAGTTCTTC	CASSLGLAGAGNEQFF	TRBV6-5	TRBJ2-1	-	TRBD2
TGTGCCAGCAGCCCTCTGACAGGGTCAGCGAATGGCTACACCTTC	CASSPLTGSANGYTF	TRBV9	TRBJ1-2	-	TRBD1
TGTGCCAGCAGCTTGGTCTTGGCACCCAGGGCCCGGAACTATGGCTACACCTTC	CASSLVLAPRARNYGYTF	TRBV5-4	TRBJ1-2	-	-
TGTGCCACCAGGGTTGCGCGCGGGGCCAACGTCCTGACTTTC	CATRVARGANVLTF	TRBV28	TRBJ2-6	-	-
TGTGCCAGCAGCTCTCCCTACGAGCAGTACTTC	CASSSPYEQYF	TRBV28	TRBJ2-7	-	-
TGTGCCAGCAGTTTAAGGCGGGATAGCAATGAGCAGTTCTTC	CASSLRRDSNEQFF	TRBV28	TRBJ2-1	-	-
TGTGCCAGCAGCTTAGGGCTGAACTACGAGCAGTACTTC	CASSLGLNYEQYF	TRBV7-2	TRBJ2-7	-	-
TGTGCCAGCAGTGACGGGACAGGGGGAAATGAAAAACTGTTTTTT	CASSDGTGGNEKLFF	TRBV6-4	TRBJ1-4	-	TRBD1
TGTGCCAGCAGTTATATATTAGCGCAAGAGACCCAGTACTTC	CASSYILAQETQYF	TRBV2	TRBJ2-5	-	-
TGCGCCAGCAGCTCCAGAGATACGCAGTATTTT	CASSSRDTQYF	TRBV5-1	TRBJ2-3	once	-
TGTGCCAGCACTAGCAGGGGTCAAGAGACCCAGTACTTC	CASTSRGQETQYF	TRBV2	TRBJ2-5	once	-
TGTGCCAGCACGTCAGGAGGACTAGCGGAAAACATTCAGTACTTC	CASTSGGLAENIQYF	TRBV6-6	TRBJ2-4	-	TRBD2
TGTGCCAGCTCACCAAACAATGTCAGGGTAGTCTCTGGGGCCAACGTCCTGACTTTC	CASSPNNVRVVSGANVLTF	TRBV18	TRBJ2-6	-	-
TGTGCCAGCAGCTTGGCGGGAAGCTCCTACGAGCAGTACTTC	CASSLAGSSYEQYF	TRBV5-5	TRBJ2-7	-	-
TGTGCCAGTAGTAAGACTAGCGGGAGAGAGACCCAGTACTTC	CASSKTSGRETQYF	TRBV19	TRBJ2-5	-	TRBD2
TGTGCCAGCTCACCGGTTGCAGGGGGCTTTACCGGGGAGCTGTTTTTT	CASSPVAGGFTGELFF	TRBV18	TRBJ2-2	few	TRBD1
TGTGCCAGCAGCCTAGACGTTCGCGGGGGCTACACCTTC	CASSLDVRGGYTF	TRBV3-1/TRBV3-2	TRBJ1-2	-	-
TGTGCCAGCGACCCAGGAGGTGGCTATGGCTACACCTTC	CASDPGGGYGYTF	TRBV6-6	TRBJ1-2	few	-
TGCAGCGTTGACAGGGGCCAAGAGACCCAGTACTTC	CSVDRGQETQYF	TRBV29-1	TRBJ2-5	-	-
TGTGCCAGCAGTCGTGAGGGGACAGGGACCTACGAGCAGTACTTC	CASSREGTGTYEQYF	TRBV28	TRBJ2-7	-	TRBD1
TGTGCCAGCACCCCGGACAGGAGCTCCTACAATGAGCAGTTCTTC	CASTPDRSSYNEQFF	TRBV6-5	TRBJ2-1	-	TRBD1